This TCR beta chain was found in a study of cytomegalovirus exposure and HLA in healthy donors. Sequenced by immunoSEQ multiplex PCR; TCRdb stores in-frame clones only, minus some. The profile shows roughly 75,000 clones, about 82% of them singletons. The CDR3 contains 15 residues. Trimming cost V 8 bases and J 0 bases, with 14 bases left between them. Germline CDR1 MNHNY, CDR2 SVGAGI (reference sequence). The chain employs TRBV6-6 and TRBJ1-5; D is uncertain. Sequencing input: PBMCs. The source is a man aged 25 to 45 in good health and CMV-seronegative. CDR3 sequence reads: CASVLEGYSNQPQHF. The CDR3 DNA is TGTGCCAGCGTCCTGGAGGGCTATAGCAATCAGCCCCAGCATTTT.